Each of the 24 T cell receptor beta chains below was sequenced from the same sample in a study of shared clonotypes between healthy human individuals. Some clones are missing from TCRdb's copy, which holds only in-frame ones; the method was immunoSEQ multiplex PCR. The table shows around 1 million clones, with less than 85% occurring only once. The sequenced sample was memory CD4+ T cells sorted from blood. The subset denotes: CD45RA-negative fraction. These receptors were obtained from a young man in good health.

CDR3 region: CASWTGMNTEAFF. As DNA, the CDR3 is TGTGCCAGCTGGACGGGAATGAACACTGAAGCTTTCTTT. The genes are TRBV27 and TRBJ1-1; D is uncertain. V was cut by 8 bases and J by 0 bases, with 10 bases left in between. CDR1 MNHEY and CDR2 SMNVEV come from the germline V gene (reference sequence). The CDR3 contains 13 residues.

CDR3 residues: CASSYTGGGYQETQYF. For the CDR3, the DNA is TGTGCCAGCAGCTACACAGGTGGGGGATACCAAGAGACCCAGTACTTC. The V call is TRBV7-2, the J call TRBJ2-5; D is perhaps TRBD1 or TRBD2 (5 bases each). This CDR3 is built from 16 residues. V shed 4 bases and J shed 0 bases, with 15 bases lying between them. In germline, CDR1 is SGHTA, CDR2 FQGNSA.

This sequence joins TRBV6-4 and TRBJ1-5; possibly TRBD1 for D (5 bases). Germline V gene sequence: CDR1 MRHNA, CDR2 SNTAGT. Trimming cost V 4 bases and J 0 bases, with 16 bases left between them. This CDR3 comprises 17 residues. The CDR3 region is CASSGTPGRISNQPQHF. CDR3 bases: TGTGCCAGCAGTGGGACACCAGGACGGATTAGCAATCAGCCCCAGCATTTT.

This clone is a singleton in its sample. V and J are TRBV2 and TRBJ2-3, with D possibly being TRBD1 (6 bases). Deletions cut 3 bases from V and 0 bases from J, with 10 bases between. This CDR3 contains 15 residues. The germline V gene encodes CDR1 SNHLY and CDR2 FYNNEI. CDR3 residues: CASSEGHSSTDTQYF. The CDR3 DNA reads as TGTGCCAGCAGTGAGGGACACTCTAGCACAGATACGCAGTATTTT.

This rearrangement joins TRBV15 to TRBJ2-3, with TRBD2 matching over 7 bases. Germline-derived CDR1 and CDR2 are LNHNV and YYDKDF (reference sequence). Losses at the gene ends were 3 bases for V and 2 bases for J; bases not matched to a gene: 8. The CDR3 is 16 amino acids. The CDR3 reads CATSRERGELTDTQYF. As DNA, the CDR3 is TGTGCCACCAGCAGGGAACGGGGGGAACTCACAGATACGCAGTATTTT.

The chain couples TRBV12-5 to TRBJ2-3, with TRBD2 identical over 12 bases. The CDR3 is 14 residues long. From germline, CDR1 is LGHNT and CDR2 FRNRAP. V shed 7 bases and J 5 bases; nucleotides not matched to a gene: 4. The CDR3 region is CASVLLAGGDTQYF. The DNA of the CDR3 is TGTGCTAGTGTTCTACTAGCGGGAGGAGATACGCAGTATTTT.

This chain uses TRBV19 with TRBJ1-5; D uncertain. The V and J ends lost 3 bases and 0 bases respectively, with 6 bases between them. Germline V CDR1 and CDR2: LNHDA, SQIVND (reference sequence). The CDR3 runs to 14 residues. The CDR3 coding sequence is TGTGCCAGTAGTATGGGAGGTAGCAATCAGCCCCAGCATTTT. It yields the protein CASSMGGSNQPQHF.

The chain uses TRBV11-2 and TRBJ1-3; perhaps TRBD1 as D (5 bases). The ends were cut back, 5 bases at V and 7 bases at J, with 15 bases in the middle. The CDR3 covers 14 residues. Germline V lookup: CDR1 SGHAT, CDR2 FQNNGV. CDR3 residues: CASSPPGAWNTIYF. The CDR3 region has the DNA TGTGCCAGCAGCCCCCCCGGGGCGTGGAACACCATATATTTT.

This chain uses TRBV10-3 with TRBJ1-4; D is possibly TRBD1 (6 bases). Germline-derived CDR1 and CDR2 are ENHRY and SYGVKD. CDR3 length: 14 residues. The V gene lost 5 bases and the J gene lost 0 bases, with 7 bases spanning the gap. CDR3 nucleotide sequence: TGTGCCATCAGTTCAGGGGCAACTAATGAAAAACTGTTTTTT. It is translated as CAISSGATNEKLFF.

The chain is built from TRBV27 and TRBJ2-3, with 7 nucleotides matching TRBD1. Losses at the gene ends were 5 bases for V and 7 bases for J; bases not matched to a gene: 6. The CDR3 extends over 13 amino acids. Looked up from germline, CDR1 is MNHEY and CDR2 is SMNVEV (reference sequence). CDR3 sequence: CASSPRTGNTQYF. The CDR3 nucleotides are TGTGCCAGCAGTCCCCGGACAGGTAATACGCAGTATTTT.

The chain joins TRBV5-3 to TRBJ2-3, with D tentatively TRBD1 (5 bases). TRBV5-3 is placed among ORFs of uncertain function. CDR3 size: 14 residues. V lost 0 bases, J lost 3 bases, and 8 bases lay in between. CDR3 DNA: TGTGCCAGAAGCTTGGTGAAGGGGACAGATACGCAGTATTTT. Residues: CARSLVKGTDTQYF.

The chain employs TRBV19 and TRBJ1-5, with 8 bases lining up with TRBD1. Germline V gives CDR1 LNHDA, CDR2 SQIVND (reference sequence). V was pared by 0 bases and J by 7 bases, with 5 bases of the junction left unmatched. The length of the CDR3 is 15 residues. The CDR3 DNA is TGTGCCAGTAGTATAGATTTCCAGGGGGCACAGCCCCAGCATTTT. Residues: CASSIDFQGAQPQHF.

The CDR3 sequence is CASSRESNQPQHF. CDR3 DNA: TGTGCCAGCAGCCGGGAGAGCAATCAGCCCCAGCATTTT. This chain links TRBV6-1 with TRBJ1-5; no clear D. Germline V gives CDR1 MNHNS, CDR2 SASEGT. The CDR3 extends over 13 amino acids. Trimming stripped 6 bases from V and 1 base from J, with 7 bases between.

This clone appeared a few times. The V and J genes are TRBV29-1 and TRBJ2-3; the D gene could be TRBD1 or TRBD2 (5 bases each). CDR3 length equals 14 residues. Trimming removed 8 bases from V and 3 bases from J, with 18 bases in between. Per germline, CDR1 SQVTM and CDR2 ANQGSEA. This CDR3 is CSPKGVGGTDTQYF. As DNA, the CDR3 is TGCAGCCCGAAAGGGGTAGGAGGTACAGATACGCAGTATTTT.

The chain links TRBV28 to TRBJ1-2; D gene uncertain. Trimming pared 1 base from V and 6 bases from J, leaving 6 bases between. The germline V gene has CDR1 MDHEN and CDR2 SYDVKM. The CDR3 covers 12 residues. The chain's CDR3 is CASSLYPDGYTF. For the CDR3, the DNA is TGTGCCAGCAGTTTATATCCAGATGGCTACACCTTC.

The CDR3 region has the DNA TGTGCCAGCAGCTTAAGGGGACATCAAGAGACCCAGTACTTC. Amino acid sequence: CASSLRGHQETQYF. The genes are TRBV5-6 and TRBJ2-5; perhaps TRBD1 as D (6 bases). The CDR3 has 14 amino acids. Trimming took off 2 bases at V and 2 bases at J, with 10 bases between the two ends. Germline assignment: CDR1 SGHDT and CDR2 YYEEEE.

The chain employs TRBV29-1 and TRBJ2-3; unclear D gene. V gave up 5 bases and J gave up 4 bases, with 10 bases separating them. The CDR3 runs 12 residues. Per the germline V gene, CDR1 is SQVTM and CDR2 is ANQGSEA. CDR3 coding DNA: TGCAGCGTTAGGGTCGCGGCAGATACGCAGTATTTT. Translated, it gives CSVRVAADTQYF.

There are a few counts of this clone. The V call is TRBV28, the J call TRBJ2-4; perhaps TRBD1 as D (5 bases). This CDR3 contains 16 residues. The germline CDR1 and CDR2 sequences are MDHEN and SYDVKM. Trimming pared 1 base from V and 2 bases from J, leaving 12 bases between. CDR3 nucleotide sequence: TGTGCCAGCAGTTTATTGGGCCAGGGAACCAAAAACATTCAGTACTTC. This sequence encodes CASSLLGQGTKNIQYF. The full variable domain, in which reference TRBV28 and TRBJ2-4 provide the parts outside the CDR3, is DVKVTQSSRYLVKRTGEKVFLECVQDMDHENMFWYRQDPGLGLRLIYFSYDVKMKEKGDIPEGYSVSREKKERFSLILESASTNQTSMYLCASSLLGQGTKNIQYFGAGTRLSVL.

This clone was counted a few times. Other DNA sequences in this sample translate to the same CDR3. The chain employs TRBV10-1 and TRBJ1-5, with a tentative D call TRBD1 (6 bases). V was clipped by 4 bases and J by 3 bases, with 7 bases between them. Germline V lookup: CDR1 WNHNN, CDR2 SYGVQD (reference sequence). The CDR3 has 13 residues. The CDR3 coding sequence is TGCGCCAGCAGTGCAGGGGACAATCAGCCCCAGCATTTT. Residues: CASSAGDNQPQHF.

The CDR3 region is CASSVDIGGGVDTQYF. DNA of the CDR3: TGTGCCAGCAGCGTAGACATAGGGGGCGGGGTTGATACGCAGTATTTT. The chain employs TRBV9 and TRBJ2-3; maybe TRBD1 (7 bases). Germline assignment: CDR1 SGDLS and CDR2 YYNGEE. The CDR3 has 16 residues. V gave up 0 bases and J gave up 6 bases, with 17 bases separating them.

This chain connects TRBV7-8 to TRBJ2-5; D call uncertain. CDR3 length equals 15 residues. CDR1 and CDR2 from the germline V gene are SGHVS and FQNEAQ. V was cut by 2 bases and J by 2 bases, with 12 bases left in between. The CDR3 region has the DNA TGTGCCAGCAGCTTACCATCGACCCTACAAGAGACCCAGTACTTC. This encodes CASSLPSTLQETQYF.

The gene calls are TRBV5-1 and TRBJ1-4, with a possible D match to TRBD1 (5 bases). The CDR3 is 14 residues long. Trimming took off 4 bases at V and 4 bases at J, with 11 bases between the two ends. Germline CDR1 is SGHRS and CDR2 is YFSETQ. CDR3 in DNA: TGCGCCAGCAGCATCCAGGGCGTTAATGAAAAACTGTTTTTT. It specifies CASSIQGVNEKLFF.

Only one count was recorded for this clone. The gene calls are TRBV10-3 and TRBJ2-7, with D possibly being TRBD1 or TRBD2 (5 bases each). CDR1 is ENHRY and CDR2 is SYGVKD in the germline V gene. The CDR3 runs 13 residues. Deletions cut 10 bases from V and 2 bases from J, with 15 bases between. The chain's CDR3 is CATWDGFTYEQYF. CDR3 nucleotides: TGTGCCACCTGGGACGGATTCACCTACGAGCAGTACTTC.

The chain is built from TRBV19 and TRBJ1-4, with a tentative D call TRBD1 (6 bases). The CDR3 runs 17 residues. The V gene lost 4 bases and the J gene lost 1 base, with 16 bases spanning the gap. Per germline, CDR1 LNHDA and CDR2 SQIVND (reference sequence). DNA for the CDR3: TGTGCCAGTAGTACTAACAGGGAGTGGAGAACTAATGAAAAACTGTTTTTT. This encodes CASSTNREWRTNEKLFF. Using reference TRBV19 and TRBJ1-4 for the parts outside the CDR3, the full variable domain is DGGITQSPKYLFRKEGQNVTLSCEQNLNHDAMYWYRQDPGQGLRLIYYSQIVNDFQKGDIAEGYSVSREKKESFPLTVTSAQKNPTAFYLCASSTNREWRTNEKLFFGSGTQLSVL.